The source of this T cell receptor (beta chain) is a study of blood T cells in healthy people across ages. Study outcomes and limitations: Among T cells, TCR beta diversity per million cells dropped roughly linearly as age rose. Donors of long life had a larger count of naive CD4+ cells and greater diversity than aged donors.

Points on this clonotype: Its antigen remains unidentified.

Trimming cost V 4 bases and J 8 bases; bases outside gene matches: 1. The CDR3 consists of 12 residues. Germline CDR1 and CDR2: DFQATT and SNEGSKA (reference sequence). The use of a sample-barcoded 5' primer and a J-beta primer mix characterized a second PCR of 7 to 11 cycles. Tagging of each cDNA molecule was performed by a template-switch adaptor with 12 random nucleotides. TCRdb used MiXCR to reprocess the 5' RACE reads, holding one entry per CDR3 protein. The data show 1.5 million to 2 million distinct CDR3 sequences, about 50% seen once. This clonotype was obtained from a woman in her 40s in good health. The sample comprised blood. The V gene is TRBV20-1, the J gene TRBJ2-1; 11 positions agree with TRBD2. CDR3 nucleotides: TGCAGTGCTATAGCGGGGGGGCATGAGCAGTTCTTC. This encodes CSAIAGGHEQFF.